Sequencing of this T cell receptor (beta chain) was carried out in a study of T cell clusters in autoimmune cytopenias. The germline CDR1 and CDR2 sequences are KGHSH and LQKENI. The CDR3 consists of 13 residues. Study findings and constraints: TRB repertoire shifts in secondary cytopenia and chronic lymphocytic leukemia mostly reflected lymphoma, not autoimmunity. Primary autoimmune cytopenia patients appeared to lack physiological T cell clusters present in healthy donors.

TRB was amplified by touch-down multiplex PCR, primer pools A and B combined. TCRdb reprocessed the multiplex PCR reads, keeping one entry per CDR3 protein, no DNA. This repertoire includes about 8,100 distinct CDR3 sequences. Worth noting for this clonotype: Its antigen is currently unknown.

TRB was amplified from approximately 230 ng of peripheral blood genomic DNA per sample. The sequencing input was peripheral blood. This clonotype was sampled from a human donor with an autoimmune cytopenia or autoimmune hepatitis (not recorded which). This chain joins TRBV18 and TRBJ1-1. CDR3 amino acids: CASSPSQNREAFF. Drawing the rest from reference TRBV18 and TRBJ1-1, the complete variable domain is NAGVMQNPRHLVRRRGQEARLRCSPMKGHSHVYWYRQLPEEGLKFMVYLQKENIIDESGMPKERFSAEFPKEGPSILRIQQVVRGDSAAYFCASSPSQNREAFFGQGTRLTVV.